Below, 7 T cell receptor beta chains from the same sample are listed, as sequenced in a study of control samples from healthy donors and cancer patients (dated by TCRdb to the early 2020s). Libraries came from the immunoSEQ multiplex PCR assay. TCRdb retrieved this table from immuneACCESS and kept in-frame rearrangements only. Not all clones are present; in checked studies, unresolved V genes account for under half, and no reason is known for the remainder. Here the sample has around 120,000 clones; over 90% occur a single time. The top ten clones comprise more than 2% of the sample. Sequencing used blood. All receptors derive from a man aged 30-40 years in good health.

J is TRBJ2-7 and V is TRBV27, with TRBD1 matching over 8 bases. The CDR3 is 17 residues long. After removal of 5 bases from V and 0 bases from J, the junction contained 12 bases not matched to a gene. Germline V lookup: CDR1 MNHEY, CDR2 SMNVEV (reference sequence). The CDR3: CASSPNPGQAFSYEQYV. In DNA, the CDR3 is TGTGCCAGCAGTCCCAACCCGGGACAGGCGTTCTCCTACGAGCAGTACGTC.

CDR3 sequence (DNA): TGTGCCAGCAGTGAGACCTTAGAGAACTATGGCTACACCTTC. This translates into CASSETLENYGYTF. The gene calls are TRBV6-1 and TRBJ1-2; no clear D gene. V gave up 3 bases and J gave up 2 bases, with 10 bases separating them. Looked up from germline, CDR1 is MNHNS and CDR2 is SASEGT. This CDR3 spans 14 amino acids.

This chain joins TRBV28 and TRBJ1-3; D is perhaps TRBD1 (5 bases). The CDR3 consists of 13 residues. V lost 7 bases, J lost 2 bases, and 9 bases lay in between. Germline V lookup: CDR1 MDHEN, CDR2 SYDVKM. In nucleotides, the CDR3 is TGTGCCAGCAATCAAGGGGCTGGAAACACCATATATTTT. Protein sequence: CASNQGAGNTIYF.

This clone was detected only a few times. The V gene is TRBV7-3, the J gene TRBJ1-5; 7 nucleotides match TRBD1. Trimming took 5 bases from V and 2 from J; bases not matched to a gene: 9. The CDR3 loop spans 16 amino acids. Germline-derived CDR1 and CDR2 are SGHTA and FQGTGA. CDR3 nucleotides: TGTGCCAGCAGCAACTCCGACAGGGTGGGCAATCAGCCCCAGCATTTT. Translating it yields CASSNSDRVGNQPQHF.

The gene calls are TRBV2 and TRBJ1-2, with D possibly being TRBD1 (5 bases). Trimming cost V 6 bases and J 6 bases, with 14 bases left between them. Germline CDR1 SNHLY, CDR2 FYNNEI. The CDR3 extends over 13 amino acids. The CDR3 sequence: CASSVTQGHGYTF. CDR3 coding DNA: TGTGCCAGCAGCGTAACCCAGGGACATGGCTACACCTTC.

This chain connects TRBV28 to TRBJ1-1, with 11 bases fitting TRBD1. There are 15 residues in the CDR3. J was trimmed by 7 bases and V by 11 bases; bases with no gene match: 15. From germline, CDR1 is MDHEN and CDR2 SYDVKM. CDR3 in amino acids: CAGCAGQGARGEAFF. The CDR3 nucleotides read TGTGCCGGCTGCGCCGGACAGGGGGCCAGAGGTGAAGCTTTCTTT.

The chain is built from TRBV29-1 and TRBJ2-5; D remains unclear. V dropped 6 bases and J dropped 5 bases, with 10 bases sitting between them. Germline V gives CDR1 SQVTM, CDR2 ANQGSEA. CDR3 size: 11 residues. The chain's CDR3 is CSVGFWETQYF. CDR3 DNA: TGCAGCGTAGGGTTTTGGGAGACCCAGTACTTC.